This TCR beta chain was observed in a study of high-grade serous ovarian cancer treatment subgroups (dated by TCRdb to about 2021). Study-level background: Sequencing yielded a mean of about 14,000 reads and approximately 7,000 unique TCR beta rearrangements per sample. Under a laparoscopic triage algorithm, patients with high-grade serous ovarian cancer were grouped by complete gross resection or by neoadjuvant chemotherapy response, and the study profiled the TCR beta repertoires of these patients. Of the approximately 30 patients in the cohort, around ten had no residual disease after primary surgery (R0), around ten were excellent NACT responders, and around ten were poor NACT responders. Each patient contributed one primary tumor and two metastatic tumor samples, giving around 87 samples in total. Broad study findings and their caveats: Repertoire similarity between tumors of the same patient ranged roughly 0.11 to 0.85, whereas almost no similarity was seen between different patients. TCR repertoire analyses were focused on CDR3, and CDR1 and CDR2 were not analyzed. TCR clonal relatedness showed a positive correlation with neoantigen level and a trend toward positive correlation with copy number variation and mutation load from whole-genome sequencing. Bulk tumor TCR sequencing lacked spatial information, limiting insight into HGSC tumor complexity and diversity.

High-throughput TCR profiling via ImmunoSEQ was performed on the roughly 100 tumor samples. The original pipeline was this. Repertoire diversity metrics included richness (unique productive sequences), clonality, evenness and relatedness; Bhattacharyya coefficient assessed similarity between samples. Conclusions stayed consistent in a sensitivity analysis that left out TCRs with fewer than two reads. The table comes from immuneACCESS by way of TCRdb, which keeps in-frame sequences with V and J called. Part of the clones is missing from these tables; in studies checked, under half for an unresolved V gene and the rest for unknown reasons. V and J calls and clone size are copied from that table; D and trimming were computed from the DNA. The sample data list some 20,000 clones, and about 68% of these were observed just once. The leading ten clones occupy approximately 6.4% of the sample. Of note for this clone: Its antigen target is currently unknown. No much larger clone is present one base from it, and per-base qualities are unavailable.

Looking up the germline V gene (reference sequence) yields CDR1 LNHDA and CDR2 SQIVND. Including the terminal cysteine and phenylalanine, the CDR3 comprises 14 residues. Just CDR3 DNA is preserved here, 42 bases in frame from base 1. Compared with germline, V lacks 6 bases and J lacks 7 bases; bases without a gene match: 9. The tumor samples were collected prior to definitive surgery or chemotherapy. Genomic DNA extraction was performed by the MD Anderson Biospecimen Extraction Resource, and TCR sequencing was carried out by the MD Anderson Cancer Genomics Laboratory. This receptor was obtained from a human donor with high-grade serous ovarian cancer. The source material was tumor tissue. The V gene is TRBV19 and the J gene is TRBJ2-1, with 7 central nucleotides matching TRBD1. The bases are TGTGCCAGTAGGAACAGGGGATTTGGGAATGAGCAGTTCTTC. Its translation is CASRNRGFGNEQFF.